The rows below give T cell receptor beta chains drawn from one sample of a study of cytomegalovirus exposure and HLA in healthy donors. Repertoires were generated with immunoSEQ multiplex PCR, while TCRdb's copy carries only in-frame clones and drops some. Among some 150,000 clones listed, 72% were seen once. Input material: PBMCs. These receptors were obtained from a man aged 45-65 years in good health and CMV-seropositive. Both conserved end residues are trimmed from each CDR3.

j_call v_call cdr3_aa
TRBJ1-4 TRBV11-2 ASSLGRGNEKLF
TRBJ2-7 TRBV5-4 ASSTGQGTLSEQY
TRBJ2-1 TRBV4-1 ASSHLRERSYNEQF
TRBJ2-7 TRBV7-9 ASSLSGYEQY
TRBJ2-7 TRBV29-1 SAAHGGDNEQY
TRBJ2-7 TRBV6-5 ALRLHSYEQY
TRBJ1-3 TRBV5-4 ASSLTGTGIGNTIY
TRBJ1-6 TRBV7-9 ASSLGQGFYNSPLH
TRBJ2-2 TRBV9 ASSVGLAGDTGELF
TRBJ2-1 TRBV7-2 ASSQRYGNEQF
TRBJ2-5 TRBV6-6 ASRTHSGSETQY
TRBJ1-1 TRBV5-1 ASSLVAGQVGAF
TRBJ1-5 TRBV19 ATNRGGSNQPQH
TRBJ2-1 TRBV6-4 ASSEAGGPNEQF
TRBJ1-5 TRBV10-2 ASSESTGVGQPQH
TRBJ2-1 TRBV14 ASSQGLAGYNEQF
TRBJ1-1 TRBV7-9 ASSLGGGTEAF
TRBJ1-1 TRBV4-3 ASSRLIWAEAF
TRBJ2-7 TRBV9 ASSATEYEQY
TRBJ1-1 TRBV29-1 SVELQGYEAF
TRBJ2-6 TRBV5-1 ASSLRAGGFTRSGANVLT
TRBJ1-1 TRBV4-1 ASSRQPDTEAF
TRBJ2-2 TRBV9 ASSVDSRSGGELF
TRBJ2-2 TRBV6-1 ASSRGDTGELF
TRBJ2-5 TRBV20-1 SATSGETQY
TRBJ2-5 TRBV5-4 ASSLQGGETQY
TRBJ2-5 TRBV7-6 ASSPGAGETQY
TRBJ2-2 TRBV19 ASSTQYTGELF
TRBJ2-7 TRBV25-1 ASSESGGADEQY
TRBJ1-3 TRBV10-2 ASSGTGAGNTIY
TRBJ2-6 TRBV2 ASSVERPGANVLT
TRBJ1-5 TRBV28 ASSSRISSNQPQH
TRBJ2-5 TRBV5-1 ASSLEGTGGIETQY
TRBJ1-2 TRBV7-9 ASSLETGTGYT
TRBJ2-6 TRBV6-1 ASSEMGGASSGANVLT
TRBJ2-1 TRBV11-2 ASSSRVVNEQF
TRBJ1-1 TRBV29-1 SSSRENTEAF
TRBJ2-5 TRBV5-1 ASRSGTSGRAPETQY
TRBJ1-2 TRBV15 ATSRGLDRGGGYT
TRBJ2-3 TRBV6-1 ASSEGRTDTQY
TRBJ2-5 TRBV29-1 SVDEAAGGLETQY
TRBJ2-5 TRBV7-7 ASSPVGGGTQY